Listed below are T cell receptor beta chains from one sample, sequenced in a study of T-cell memory formation after mild COVID-19. TCRdb used MiXCR to reprocess the 5' RACE reads, holding one entry per CDR3 protein. The sample has fewer than 600,000 distinct CDR3 sequences, roughly a fifth seen once. What was sequenced was PBMCs or a T cell subset sorted from them (not recorded which). The receptors originated from an adult woman who had mild COVID-19 (a few samples of this study predate the infection). Cell type and time point are not known. The CDR3 runs from the conserved cysteine through the conserved F or W. Each record gives: D gene, clone size, V gene, J gene, CDR3 protein, CDR3 DNA. A D gene is named only where the DNA matches it firmly. Rows may omit the clone size; those that give it use once, few, many or a size class.

D: TRBD1
size: few
V: TRBV18
J: TRBJ1-1
CDR3: CASSLQIQGGDTEAFF
DNA: TGTGCCAGCTCGCTCCAAATACAGGGGGGGGACACTGAAGCTTTCTTT

D: .
size: few
V: TRBV29-1
J: TRBJ2-2
CDR3: CSVEEVRSGNTGELFF
DNA: TGCAGCGTTGAAGAGGTACGGAGCGGTAACACCGGGGAGCTGTTTTTT

D: TRBD1
size: .
V: TRBV15
J: TRBJ2-1
CDR3: CATSGLTPGQVYNEQFF
DNA: TGTGCCACCAGCGGCTTGACCCCGGGACAGGTCTACAATGAGCAGTTCTTC

D: .
size: .
V: TRBV12-3/TRBV12-4
J: TRBJ2-1
CDR3: CASSGGPTSSYNEQFF
DNA: TGTGCCAGCAGTGGGGGGCCTACGAGCTCCTACAATGAGCAGTTCTTC

D: TRBD2
size: few
V: TRBV5-4
J: TRBJ2-7
CDR3: CASSSGLSGEQYF
DNA: TGTGCCAGCAGCTCGGGACTATCTGGGGAGCAGTACTTC

D: .
size: few
V: TRBV5-1
J: TRBJ2-1
CDR3: CASSWRQPFYNEQFF
DNA: TGCGCCAGCAGCTGGAGACAGCCCTTTTACAATGAGCAGTTCTTC

D: TRBD1
size: few
V: TRBV19
J: TRBJ1-5
CDR3: CASSYRGRNQPQHF
DNA: TGTGCCAGTAGTTACAGGGGCAGGAATCAGCCCCAGCATTTT

D: .
size: .
V: TRBV5-5
J: TRBJ1-1
CDR3: CASSFARGTNTEAFF
DNA: TGTGCCAGCAGCTTTGCCCGGGGGACGAACACTGAAGCTTTCTTT

D: .
size: .
V: TRBV4-2
J: TRBJ2-2
CDR3: CASSQPGTTGELFF
DNA: TGTGCCAGCAGCCAGCCAGGGACTACCGGGGAGCTGTTTTTT

D: .
size: few
V: TRBV6-6
J: TRBJ1-1
CDR3: CASRGYTSEAFF
DNA: TGTGCCAGCAGGGGATATACTAGTGAAGCTTTCTTT